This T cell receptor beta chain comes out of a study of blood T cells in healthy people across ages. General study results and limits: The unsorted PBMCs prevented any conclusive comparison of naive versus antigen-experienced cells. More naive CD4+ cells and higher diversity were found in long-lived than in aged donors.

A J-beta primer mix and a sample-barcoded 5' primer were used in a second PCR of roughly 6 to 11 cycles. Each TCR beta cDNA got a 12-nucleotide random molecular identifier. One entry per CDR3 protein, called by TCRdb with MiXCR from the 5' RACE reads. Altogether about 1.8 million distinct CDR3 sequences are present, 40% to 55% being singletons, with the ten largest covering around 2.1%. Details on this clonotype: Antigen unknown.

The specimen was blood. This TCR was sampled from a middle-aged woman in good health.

The CDR3 loop is CASSLQDTFYEQYF. CDR3 coding DNA: TGTGCCAGCAGCTTACAGGACACCTTCTACGAGCAGTACTTC. This sequence joins TRBV7-9 and TRBJ2-7, with D possibly matching TRBD1 (5 bases). V shed 2 bases and J shed 3 bases, with 11 bases lying between them. The CDR3 runs 14 residues. The germline gives CDR1 SEHNR, CDR2 FQNEAQ (reference sequence).